The next 32 T cell receptor beta chains were all read from a single sample in a study of blood T cell repertoires in COVID-19. Assay used: immunoSEQ multiplex PCR; TCRdb lists only in-frame clones, some missing. The table lists 35,000 to 45,000 clones, 92% of them singletons, with just under 9.5% in the top ten. Sequenced material: peripheral blood. The receptors stem from a middle-aged man with active COVID-19.

This rearrangement joins TRBV9 to TRBJ2-5; the match to TRBD2 covers 8 bases. Germline CDR1 reads SGDLS; CDR2 reads YYNGEE. The V and J ends lost 2 bases and 4 bases, in that order; junction bases with no gene match: 10. This CDR3 region has 16 residues. The CDR3 region is CASSVFSGGVGETQYF. In DNA form, the CDR3 reads TGTGCCAGCAGCGTTTTTTCGGGAGGGGTTGGAGAGACCCAGTACTTC.

The V call is TRBV5-1, the J call TRBJ2-7; 7 nucleotides match TRBD2. This CDR3 region has 15 residues. CDR1 is SGHRS, CDR2 YFSETQ, per germline. The J segment lost 6 bases and the V segment lost 4 bases, leaving 13 bases of the junction unmatched. In DNA form, the CDR3 reads TGCGCCAGCAGCCCTGATAGCGGGCCGACTCGCGAGCAGTACTTC. It encodes CASSPDSGPTREQYF.

The J gene is TRBJ2-3, the V gene TRBV27, with TRBD2 matching over 7 bases. The CDR3 contains 14 residues. The trim removed 0 bases at V and 6 bases at J, leaving 3 bases unmatched. Germline V gene sequence: CDR1 MNHEY, CDR2 SMNVEV (reference sequence). The CDR3 loop reads CASSLSAGVDTQYF. The CDR3 nucleotides are TGTGCCAGCAGTTTATCGGCGGGAGTGGATACGCAGTATTTT.

The chain uses TRBV3-1 (or the pseudogene TRBV3-2) and TRBJ2-5; a weak D match, TRBD2 (6 bases). CDR1 and CDR2 (germline): LGHDT, YNNKEL (reference sequence). The CDR3 consists of 14 residues. V gave up 2 bases and J gave up 5 bases, with 12 bases separating them. The CDR3 DNA follows: TGTGCCAGCAGCCAACCGGGAGAAGGGGAGACCCAGTACTTC. The encoded protein is CASSQPGEGETQYF.

The chain has TRBV18 and TRBJ2-1; 8 bases align to TRBD2. V was pared by 3 bases and J by 13 bases, with 14 bases of the junction left unmatched. The CDR3 consists of 15 residues. Germline-derived CDR1 and CDR2 are KGHSH and LQKENI. The DNA of the CDR3 is TGTGCCAGCTCACCGCTCCCCCCCAGCGGGAGTACCCAGTTCTTC. This translates into CASSPLPPSGSTQFF. The full variable domain, its missing parts supplied by reference TRBV18 and TRBJ2-1, is NAGVMQNPRHLVRRRGQEARLRCSPMKGHSHVYWYRQLPEEGLKFMVYLQKENIIDESGMPKERFSAEFPKEGPSILRIQQVVRGDSAAYFCASSPLPPSGSTQFFGPGTRLTVL.

This chain connects TRBV6-6 to TRBJ2-7, with 9 nucleotides matching TRBD1. The CDR3 length is 13 residues. The V segment lost 8 bases and the J segment 6 bases; nucleotides outside the gene matches: 8. Germline CDR1 MNHNY, CDR2 SVGAGI (reference sequence). CDR3 loop: CASPLDRGCEQYF. The CDR3 DNA sequence: TGTGCCAGCCCCCTGGACAGGGGATGCGAGCAGTACTTC.

This chain links TRBV7-3 with TRBJ1-2; D is unresolved. CDR3 length: 14 residues. Trimming stripped 5 bases from V and 2 bases from J, with 12 bases between. Germline V gene lookup returns CDR1 SGHTA and CDR2 FQGTGA. CDR3 sequence reads: CASSPSSGNYGYTF. CDR3 sequence (DNA): TGTGCCAGCAGCCCCTCGAGCGGCAACTATGGCTACACCTTC.

The gene calls are TRBV28 and TRBJ2-1, with 8 bases that match TRBD2. Germline V gene lookup returns CDR1 MDHEN and CDR2 SYDVKM. The V and J ends lost 8 bases and 2 bases, in that order; junction bases with no gene match: 8. This CDR3 is built from 15 residues. The CDR3 is CASFLQRETYNEQFF. DNA of the CDR3: TGTGCCAGCTTCCTTCAGCGGGAGACCTACAATGAGCAGTTCTTC.

The chain has TRBV4-1 and TRBJ1-2; 10 bases fit TRBD1. V was pared by 3 bases and J by 6 bases, with 1 base of the junction left unmatched. The CDR3 has 13 amino acids. The germline V gene has CDR1 MGHRA and CDR2 YSYEKL. The DNA of the CDR3 is TGCGCCAGCAGCCAGGGGACAGGGGATGGCTACACCTTC. It translates to CASSQGTGDGYTF.

The chain is built from TRBV7-8 and TRBJ2-7; D possibly corresponds to TRBD1 (5 bases). The germline gives CDR1 SGHVS, CDR2 FQNEAQ. V lost 7 bases and J 0 bases, leaving 10 bases between the germline ends. This CDR3 is 13 amino acids long. This CDR3 is CASTPRASYEQYF. The CDR3 DNA sequence: TGTGCCAGCACCCCCAGGGCCTCCTACGAGCAGTACTTC.

A single count supports this clone. The chain has TRBV21-1 and TRBJ1-1. TRBV21-1 represents a pseudogene. The CDR3 runs 14 residues. The CDR3 protein is CARRRREGPTEAFF. For the CDR3, the DNA is TGTGCCAGGCGCAGGAGGGAGGGGCCAACTGAAGCTTTCTTT.

This clone was found once. J is TRBJ1-1 and V is TRBV28; tentatively, D is TRBD1 (6 bases). The V gene's germline CDR1 is MDHEN and CDR2 SYDVKM. The CDR3 is 11 residues long. V was trimmed by 6 bases and J by 8 bases, leaving 10 bases between them. CDR3 amino acids: CASSLDREAFF. The CDR3 DNA reads TGTGCCAGCAGCCTCGACAGGGAAGCTTTCTTT.

The chain combines TRBV20-1 with TRBJ2-7, with D tentatively TRBD2 (6 bases). The CDR3 runs 12 residues. Germline CDR1 reads DFQATT; CDR2 reads SNEGSKA (reference sequence). Trimming took 3 bases from V and 3 from J, leaving 9 bases between them. The CDR3 DNA sequence: TGCAGTGCTAGTCCCGGGAGCTACGAGCAGTACTTC. Its translation: CSASPGSYEQYF.

J is TRBJ2-1 and V is TRBV3-1 (or the pseudogene TRBV3-2); D remains unclear. The CDR3 spans 13 residues. The V gene's germline CDR1 is LGHDT and CDR2 YNNKEL (reference sequence). V lost 0 bases and J lost 10, with 10 bases in between. CDR3: CASSQDWAREQFF. The CDR3 coding sequence is TGTGCCAGCAGCCAAGATTGGGCCCGCGAGCAGTTCTTC.

The rearrangement links TRBV12-3 or TRBV12-4 to TRBJ1-6; D is unclear. V lost 5 bases to trimming and J lost 9 bases, with 8 bases between them. This CDR3 spans 12 amino acids. The CDR3 DNA follows: TGTGCCAGCAGTCCCAGAGGTTCACCCCTCCACTTT. This sequence encodes CASSPRGSPLHF.

V usage is TRBV20-1 and J usage is TRBJ2-7; weak D call: TRBD2 (5 bases). The CDR3 runs to 11 residues. Germline V gene lookup returns CDR1 DFQATT and CDR2 SNEGSKA (reference sequence). V dropped 8 bases and J dropped 0 bases, with 8 bases sitting between them. CDR3 nucleotides: TGCAGTAGCGGAAGCTCCTACGAGCAGTACTTC. Its translation: CSSGSSYEQYF.

This clone was seen just once. J is TRBJ2-7 and V is TRBV9; D is perhaps TRBD1 (5 bases). The CDR3 extends over 13 amino acids. Germline CDR1 SGDLS, CDR2 YYNGEE. Trimming left V 7 bases short and J 2 bases short, with 13 bases between. The CDR3 nucleotides are TGTGCCAGCGAGACAGCAATTGCCTACGAGCAGTACTTC. Translating it yields CASETAIAYEQYF.

The rearrangement joins TRBV5-1 to TRBJ2-5; perhaps TRBD2 as D (6 bases). V lost 4 bases and J 2 bases, leaving 21 bases between the germline ends. Looked up from germline, CDR1 is SGHRS and CDR2 is YFSETQ. The CDR3 runs 17 residues. CDR3 sequence reads: CASSLGMGSGNQETQYF. The CDR3, as DNA: TGCGCCAGCAGCCTGGGTATGGGTAGCGGTAATCAAGAGACCCAGTACTTC.

The V and J genes are TRBV28 and TRBJ2-7, with TRBD1 matching 8 bases. J was trimmed by 0 bases and V by 4 bases; bases with no gene match: 8. Germline V gene data show CDR1 as MDHEN and CDR2 as SYDVKM. CDR3 length: 16 amino acids. CDR3: CASSYLQGAISYEQYF. CDR3 sequence (DNA): TGTGCCAGCAGTTATCTGCAGGGGGCGATCTCCTACGAGCAGTACTTC.

J is TRBJ2-7 and V is TRBV6-5, with 7 bases lining up with TRBD2. With 8 bases clipped from V and 5 bases from J, the junction kept 3 bases outside the gene matches. This CDR3 contains 11 residues. CDR1 and CDR2 from the germline V gene are MNHEY and SVGAGI. The CDR3 DNA reads TGTGCCAGCGGGAGGGCCGACGAGCAGTACTTC. Translated: CASGRADEQYF.

The chain employs TRBV28 and TRBJ1-2, with D tentatively TRBD1 (5 bases). This CDR3 has 14 residues. V was pared by 5 bases and J by 3 bases, with 13 bases between. Looked up from germline, CDR1 is MDHEN and CDR2 is SYDVKM. The CDR3 DNA sequence: TGTGCCAGCAGTCAGCCCGGGGGGGACTATGGCTACACCTTC. The encoded protein is CASSQPGGDYGYTF.

This clone has a single count. V is TRBV19 and J is TRBJ1-5, with 9 nucleotides matching TRBD1. V shed 5 bases and J 6 bases; nucleotides not matched to a gene: 14. From germline, CDR1 is LNHDA and CDR2 SQIVND (reference sequence). The CDR3 runs 17 residues. For the CDR3, the DNA is TGTGCCAGTAGTTTTGCACCGGGACAGGGAAGCGCTCAGCCCCAGCATTTT. This translates into CASSFAPGQGSAQPQHF. The entire variable domain, with the rest obtained from reference TRBV19 and TRBJ1-5, is as follows: DGGITQSPKYLFRKEGQNVTLSCEQNLNHDAMYWYRQDPGQGLRLIYYSQIVNDFQKGDIAEGYSVSREKKESFPLTVTSAQKNPTAFYLCASSFAPGQGSAQPQHFGDGTRLSIL.

In nucleotides, the CDR3 is TGTGCCAGCAGAAAACAGGGTTCGAACACTGAAGCTTTCTTT. It codes for CASRKQGSNTEAFF. The V call is TRBV28, the J call TRBJ1-1, with D tentatively TRBD1 (6 bases). CDR3 length equals 14 residues. CDR1 and CDR2 from the germline V gene are MDHEN and SYDVKM. Trimming cost V 6 bases and J 1 base, with 12 bases left between them.

This sequence joins TRBV30 and TRBJ2-1; D is possibly TRBD1 (5 bases). The CDR3 sequence is 17 residues long. CDR1 is GTSNPN, CDR2 SVGIG, per germline (reference sequence). V shed 0 bases and J shed 3 bases, with 18 bases lying between them. CDR3 residues: CAWSVGVNRDLYNEQFF. CDR3 nucleotide sequence: TGTGCCTGGAGTGTAGGGGTGAATCGAGACCTCTACAATGAGCAGTTCTTC.

The chain has TRBV7-2 and TRBJ1-2; 7 nucleotides agree with TRBD1. Losses at the gene ends were 1 base for V and 0 bases for J; bases not matched to a gene: 5. The germline gives CDR1 SGHTA, CDR2 FQGNSA. This CDR3 comprises 16 residues. The CDR3: CASSLVGQGANYGYTF. DNA of the CDR3: TGTGCCAGCAGCTTAGTCGGCCAGGGGGCTAACTATGGCTACACCTTC.

The V and J genes are TRBV7-2 and TRBJ1-4; tentative D call: TRBD1 (6 bases). This CDR3 region has 15 residues. Trimming shortened V by 5 bases and J by 5 bases, and 15 bases separated the two germline ends. CDR1 SGHTA and CDR2 FQGNSA come from the germline V gene. This CDR3 is CASSKGRQVNEKLFF. DNA of the CDR3: TGTGCCAGCAGCAAAGGTAGACAGGTGAATGAAAAACTGTTTTTT.

The rearrangement uses TRBV19 and TRBJ2-1; 13 positions match TRBD2. The V gene's germline CDR1 is LNHDA and CDR2 SQIVND (reference sequence). The junction had 4 bases not matched to a gene; V was cut back by 1 base and J by 4 bases. CDR3 length equals 17 residues. The chain's CDR3 is CASSIARLAGGYNEQFF. The CDR3 DNA reads as TGTGCCAGTAGTATAGCGCGACTAGCGGGAGGTTACAATGAGCAGTTCTTC.

The V call is TRBV24-1, the J call TRBJ2-5, with 7 positions matching TRBD2. From germline, CDR1 is KGHDR and CDR2 SFDVKD. CDR3 length: 15 residues. The trim removed 7 bases at V and 2 bases at J, leaving 9 bases unmatched. The chain's CDR3 is CATSITGGPQETQYF. CDR3 nucleotides: TGTGCCACCAGCATAACGGGAGGTCCGCAAGAGACCCAGTACTTC.

This chain links TRBV12-3 or TRBV12-4 with TRBJ2-1, with TRBD2 as a possible D gene (5 bases). Trimming took 8 bases from V and 7 from J, leaving 15 bases between them. The CDR3 length is 13 residues. CDR3 in DNA: TGTGCCAGCGCACTCAATGAGGGTAATGAGCAGTTCTTC. This gives the protein CASALNEGNEQFF.

This chain uses TRBV4-2 with TRBJ1-2, with D perhaps TRBD1 (5 bases). CDR3 size: 16 residues. Trimming removed 0 bases at V and 1 base at J, with 12 bases between. From germline, CDR1 is LGHNA and CDR2 YNFKEQ. In DNA, the CDR3 is TGTGCCAGCAGCCAAGATGTGGCAGGGATTAACTATGGCTACACCTTC. As protein: CASSQDVAGINYGYTF.

This sequence joins TRBV3-1 (or the pseudogene TRBV3-2) and TRBJ1-2; 9 bases fit TRBD1. The V and J ends lost 2 bases and 4 bases, in that order; junction bases with no gene match: 11. The CDR3 covers 17 residues. Germline V lookup: CDR1 LGHDT, CDR2 YNNKEL (reference sequence). Here the CDR3 DNA reads TGTGCCAGCAGCCAAACTATTGGACAGGGGAAGTCCTATGGCTACACCTTC. Translated, it gives CASSQTIGQGKSYGYTF.

This chain uses TRBV7-3 with TRBJ2-7; tentatively, D is TRBD2 (5 bases). From germline, CDR1 is SGHTA and CDR2 FQGTGA. The V gene lost 5 bases and the J gene lost 0 bases, with 8 bases spanning the gap. This CDR3 is built from 13 residues. DNA of the CDR3: TGTGCCAGCAGCGATGGGAGCTCCTACGAGCAGTACTTC. Its translation: CASSDGSSYEQYF.